These 4 T cell receptor beta chains came from one sample sequenced in a study of blood T cells in healthy people across ages. The use of a sample-barcoded 5' primer and a J-beta primer mix characterized a second PCR of roughly 6 to 11 cycles. TCRdb redid the calling of the 5' RACE reads with MiXCR, one entry per CDR3 protein. This table holds 450,000 to 700,000 distinct CDR3 sequences, 25% to 30% found once. The sample was blood. The receptors stem from a woman in her 70s in good health.

The rearrangement joins TRBV5-6 to TRBJ1-4, with 7 bases matching TRBD1. V was clipped by 1 base and J by 3 bases; unmatched bases: 3. This CDR3 is built from 15 residues. CDR1 and CDR2 from the germline V gene are SGHDT and YYEEEE. The CDR3: CASSLFDRANEKLFF. The CDR3 DNA reads as TGTGCCAGCAGCTTGTTCGACAGGGCTAATGAAAAACTGTTTTTT.

As to this clonotype: The junction departs from germline at one end; a sequencing error may be responsible. V and J are TRBV6-2 or TRBV6-3 and TRBJ2-5; D gene uncertain. Germline V gives CDR1 MNHEY, CDR2 SVGEGT. The CDR3 consists of 11 residues. Written as DNA, the CDR3 is TGTGCCTGCAGTTATCAAGAGACCCAGTACTTC. Translation gives CACSYQETQYF.

V gene TRBV3-1 combines with J gene TRBJ1-3; D is perhaps TRBD1 (6 bases). Germline V gene data show CDR1 as LGHDT and CDR2 as YNNKEL (reference sequence). CDR3 length equals 14 residues. Trimming stripped 1 base from V and 5 bases from J, with 9 bases between. CDR3 DNA sequence: TGTGCCAGCAGCCAAGGAGGGGGGAGAAACACCATATATTTT. This sequence encodes CASSQGGGRNTIYF.

The DNA of the CDR3 is TGCGCCAGCAGCTTGGCCGGGGGAGGCGGAAATGAAGCTTTCTTT. Protein sequence: CASSLAGGGGNEAFF. The V and J genes are TRBV5-1 and TRBJ1-1; TRBD1 is a possible D gene (5 bases). V dropped 0 bases and J dropped 7 bases, with 16 bases sitting between them. CDR1 SGHRS and CDR2 YFSETQ come from the germline V gene. The CDR3 is 15 residues long.